Below are 3 T cell receptor beta chains sequenced from a single sample in a study of CD8 T cells in ankylosing spondylitis. TCRdb re-called the 5' RACE reads with MiXCR, one entry per CDR3 protein. The sample lists 300,000 to 400,000 distinct CDR3 sequences, approximately 22% occurring once. The sequencing input was blood, either unsorted or a sorted T cell fraction (not recorded which). These receptor sequences come from a male donor with ankylosing spondylitis or in good health (not recorded which).

This chain connects TRBV5-1 to TRBJ1-1, with 9 positions matching TRBD1. The CDR3 consists of 16 residues. Germline CDR1 and CDR2: SGHRS and YFSETQ. V shed 4 bases, J shed 4 bases, and the junction held 11 bases outside the gene matches. The CDR3 sequence is CASSPTTGGGSTEAFF. CDR3 DNA: TGCGCCAGCAGCCCGACCACAGGGGGCGGGAGCACTGAAGCTTTCTTT.

The V call is TRBV4-1, the J call TRBJ2-5; D tentatively reads TRBD1 or TRBD2 (5 bases each). This CDR3 contains 14 residues. The ends were cut back, 4 bases at V and 4 bases at J, with 13 bases in the middle. Germline lookup yields CDR1 MGHRA and CDR2 YSYEKL. The CDR3 DNA follows: TGCGCCAGCAGCCCACTAGGGGTTGGAGAGACCCAGTACTTC. Translation: CASSPLGVGETQYF.

This clonotype was seen at least ten times. The chain uses TRBV12-3 or TRBV12-4 and TRBJ2-7; the match to TRBD1 covers 7 bases. This CDR3 comprises 12 residues. After removal of 5 bases from V and 5 bases from J, the junction contained 3 bases not matched to a gene. CDR3 coding DNA: TGTGCCAGCAGTCACGGGACAGACGAGCAGTACTTC. It codes for CASSHGTDEQYF.